Presented here are 7 T cell receptor beta chains from one specimen sequenced in a study of blood T cells in healthy people across ages (dated by TCRdb to 2014 to 2015). The library was built by means of 5' RACE. Data came from an Illumina HiSeq 2500. A second roughly 6 to 11 cycle PCR used a sample-barcoded 5' primer and a J-beta primer mix. TCRdb cleaned the public reads at Q25 with fastp, built clones with MiXCR and kept in-frame beta chains. Here each entry gathers all rows of one CDR3 protein and keeps the most common genes and DNA. The sample table holds roughly 500,000 distinct CDR3 sequences, of which roughly 29% were seen once. The ten largest clones represent 18% of the sample. Material: blood. All receptors come from a woman between 65 and 79 years old in good health.

With respect to this clonotype: Just one base apart from a much larger clone, this may be a read error. This chain uses TRBV4-3 with TRBJ1-5, with 9 bases matching TRBD1. CDR1 LGHNA and CDR2 YSLEER come from the germline V gene. This CDR3 is 14 amino acids long. For the CDR3, the DNA is TGCGCCAGCAGCCTGGACAGGGGAGATCAGCCCCGGCATTTT. Translating it yields CASSLDRGDQPRHF.

This clonotype was found a few times. This chain connects TRBV7-9 to TRBJ2-5; D remains ambiguous. The J call may be mistaken, given a closer DNA end match to TRBJ2-1. Germline values: CDR1 SEHNR, CDR2 FQNEAQ (reference sequence). The CDR3 is made up of 13 amino acids. CDR3: CASSLGSFNEQFF. CDR3 sequence (DNA): TGTGCCAGCAGCTTAGGGTCGTTTAATGAGCAGTTCTTC.

The chain is built from TRBV10-3 and TRBJ1-2; maybe TRBD1 (5 bases). Germline loops: CDR1 ENHRY, CDR2 SYGVKD. The CDR3 length is 15 residues. V was pared by 4 bases and J by 2 bases, with 14 bases between. This CDR3 is CAISGNRTFNYGYTF. CDR3 sequence (DNA): TGTGCCATCAGTGGCAACAGGACATTCAACTATGGCTACACCTTC.

The rearrangement uses TRBV4-1 and TRBJ2-4; maybe TRBD1 (5 bases). V lost 1 base and J 2 bases, leaving 15 bases between the germline ends. CDR3 length: 17 amino acids. In germline, CDR1 is MGHRA, CDR2 YSYEKL. The CDR3 nucleotides are TGCGCCAGCAGCCAAGTAGCAGGGTCAGGGCCCAAAAACATTCAGTACTTC. Encoded protein: CASSQVAGSGPKNIQYF.

The chain links TRBV13 to TRBJ2-5, with 12 bases identical to TRBD1. The CDR3 is made up of 15 amino acids. With 5 bases clipped from V and 11 bases from J, the junction kept 12 bases outside the gene matches. Germline lookup yields CDR1 PRHDT and CDR2 FYEKMQ (reference sequence). This CDR3 is CASSPLGGTGGWQYF. The DNA for the CDR3 is TGTGCCAGCAGCCCCCTTGGCGGGACAGGGGGCTGGCAGTACTTC.

This clonotype was counted a few times. The rearrangement joins TRBV20-1 to TRBJ2-5, with 7 bases lining up with TRBD2. Matching the DNA end better, TRBJ2-1 makes the J call doubtful. CDR3 length equals 14 residues. CDR1 is DFQATT, CDR2 SNEGSKA, per germline (reference sequence). The CDR3 region is CSAGGGRGSNEQFF. In DNA, the CDR3 is TGCAGTGCTGGGGGGGGGAGGGGAAGCAATGAGCAGTTCTTC.

J is TRBJ1-5 and V is TRBV7-2; a weak D match, TRBD1 (6 bases). This CDR3 is built from 15 residues. Trimming left V 4 bases short and J 4 bases short, with 14 bases between. Looked up from germline, CDR1 is SGHTA and CDR2 is FQGNSA. The CDR3 sequence: CASSSQGLVNQPQHF. The CDR3 nucleotides read TGTGCCAGCAGCTCACAGGGCCTGGTGAATCAGCCCCAGCATTTT.